A single sample gave rise to the 5 T cell receptor beta chains below, sequenced in a study of CD8 T cells in ankylosing spondylitis. Study-wide results and caveats: What appeared characteristic of ankylosing spondylitis blood was a TCR beta motif of about eight highly homologous variants.

TCRdb called the 5' RACE reads again in MiXCR, with one record for every CDR3 protein. The sample lists 500,000 to 550,000 distinct CDR3 sequences, 12% occurring once. Their antigens are not known. The specimen was blood, either unsorted or a sorted T cell fraction (not recorded which). These receptors came from a male donor with ankylosing spondylitis.

The chain recombines TRBV29-1 with TRBJ1-1; tentatively, D is TRBD1 (6 bases). Trimming pared 6 bases from V and 5 bases from J, leaving 16 bases between. Germline CDR1 is SQVTM and CDR2 is ANQGSEA. The CDR3 runs 13 residues. For the CDR3, the DNA is TGCAGCGTCCCCCAGACAGGAAATACTGAAGCTTTCTTT. Its protein product is CSVPQTGNTEAFF.

V gene TRBV19 combines with J gene TRBJ2-1, with D perhaps TRBD1 (6 bases). CDR3 length: 11 amino acids. V shed 8 bases and J shed 11 bases, with 13 bases lying between them. Germline V gene data show CDR1 as LNHDA and CDR2 as SQIVND (reference sequence). This CDR3 reads CASHTGTKQFF. The CDR3 DNA reads as TGTGCCAGTCATACCGGGACAAAGCAGTTCTTC.

This clonotype was seen more than once but under ten times. The chain couples TRBV12-3 or TRBV12-4 to TRBJ2-1, with D unresolved. The V end was cut by 3 bases, the J end by 4 bases, with 7 bases between. The length of the CDR3 is 13 residues. CDR3 protein: CASSFSQYNEQFF. CDR3 nucleotides: TGTGCCAGCAGTTTCTCGCAGTACAATGAGCAGTTCTTC.

The V gene is TRBV7-2, the J gene TRBJ2-3; the D gene is possibly TRBD2 (6 bases). Germline loops: CDR1 SGHTA, CDR2 FQGNSA. The CDR3 covers 15 residues. V shed 2 bases and J shed 10 bases, with 19 bases lying between them. CDR3 DNA sequence: TGTGCCAGCAGCTTAATGGTGGGAGGCGAGGGGTCGCAGTATTTT. This encodes CASSLMVGGEGSQYF.

The V call is TRBV7-2, the J call TRBJ1-5, with D possibly matching TRBD1 (5 bases). The CDR3 consists of 17 residues. V lost 2 bases and J 0 bases, leaving 14 bases between the germline ends. Per the germline V gene, CDR1 is SGHTA and CDR2 is FQGNSA. The CDR3 reads CASSLTSGTNSNQPQHF. Here the CDR3 DNA reads TGTGCCAGCAGCTTAACCTCCGGGACTAATAGCAATCAGCCCCAGCATTTT.